The 2 T cell receptor beta chains listed next were all sequenced from one sample in a study of T cells after yellow fever vaccination. TCRdb redid the calling of the 5' RACE reads with MiXCR, one entry per CDR3 protein. This sample has some 250,000 distinct CDR3 sequences; roughly 3.5% occur once, and the top ten carry around 19%. This specimen was PBMCs, taken 15 days after the yellow fever booster vaccination. The source is a young man who received the YFV17D yellow fever vaccine.

In its sample, this clonotype was seen many times. This sequence joins TRBV4-3 and TRBJ2-7; D could derive from TRBD1 or TRBD2 (5 bases each). This CDR3 is 13 amino acids long. The germline gives CDR1 LGHNA, CDR2 YSLEER. V gave up 5 bases and J gave up 9 bases, with 17 bases separating them. Here the CDR3 reads CASSSRLGVAQYF. CDR3 in DNA: TGCGCCAGCAGCTCCCGGCTGGGGGTCGCGCAGTACTTC.

This clonotype was observed many times. The chain couples TRBV5-4 to TRBJ2-3, with a possible D match to TRBD2 (6 bases). V shed 4 bases and J shed 6 bases, with 18 bases lying between them. CDR1 is SGHNT, CDR2 YYREEE, per germline (reference sequence). The CDR3 length is 15 residues. CDR3 residues: CASSPSGQGLDTQYF. In DNA, the CDR3 is TGTGCCAGCAGCCCCAGTGGGCAGGGACTGGATACGCAGTATTTT.